One and the same sample provided the 4 T cell receptor beta chains below, sequenced in a study of technical replicates of blood from a few donors. Here immunoSEQ multiplex PCR was the method, and the copy in TCRdb shows in-frame clones only, minus some. There are approximately 84,000 clones in the sample; about 98% occur only once, and approximately 0.15% lies in the top ten. What was sequenced was T cells isolated from PBMCs. These receptors were collected from a human donor in good health.

The gene calls are TRBV7-8 and TRBJ1-2; perhaps TRBD1 as D (6 bases). Trimming took 4 bases from V and 5 from J, leaving 14 bases between them. Germline CDR1 SGHVS, CDR2 FQNEAQ. CDR3 length: 14 residues. As DNA, the CDR3 is TGTGCCAGCAGCTCGAATAGGGGGTCTTATGGCTACACCTTC. Its protein product is CASSSNRGSYGYTF. The whole variable domain, remainder taken from reference TRBV7-8 and TRBJ1-2, is GAGVSQSPRYKVAKRGQDVALRCDPISGHVSLFWYQQALGQGPEFLTYFQNEAQLDKSGLPSDRFFAERPEGSVSTLKIQRTQQEDSAVYLCASSSNRGSYGYTFGSGTRLTVV.

The chain recombines TRBV12-5 with TRBJ1-5, with 7 bases identical to TRBD1. The V segment lost 7 bases and the J segment 5 bases; nucleotides outside the gene matches: 8. The germline gives CDR1 LGHNT, CDR2 FRNRAP. This CDR3 contains 14 residues. CDR3 amino acids: CASALGQSDQPQHF. The CDR3 DNA follows: TGTGCTAGTGCCCTGGGACAGTCTGATCAGCCCCAGCATTTT.

This chain uses TRBV2 with TRBJ2-2; D may be TRBD2 (5 bases). CDR3 length equals 16 residues. Germline CDR1 and CDR2: SNHLY and FYNNEI. V was shortened by 3 bases and J by 0 bases, with 11 bases between the two germline ends. CDR3 nucleotides: TGTGCCAGCAGTGAGAACGCGGGCGCGAACACCGGGGAGCTGTTTTTT. This codes for CASSENAGANTGELFF.

The genes are TRBV10-3 and TRBJ1-6; D gene ambiguous. The germline V gene has CDR1 ENHRY and CDR2 SYGVKD. Deletions cut 3 bases from V and 14 bases from J, with 8 bases between. CDR3 size: 11 residues. CDR3 region: CAISDLEALHF. CDR3 in DNA: TGTGCCATCAGTGATCTGGAGGCCCTCCACTTT.